This T cell receptor beta chain was sequenced for a study of T cells in Graves' hyperthyroidism and ophthalmopathy. This clonotype was seen only a few times. Antigen unknown. Calling Graves' hyperthyroidism stable meant ophthalmopathy did not progress within 18 months. Each diagnosis drew on symptoms, thyroxine, TRAb, thyroid ultrasound and orbital computed tomography findings. PBMCs came from more than 9.5 ml fresh peripheral blood. The V gene's germline CDR1 is SEHNR and CDR2 FQNEAQ (reference sequence). V gave up 4 bases and J gave up 0 bases, with 13 bases separating them. The CDR3 runs to 16 residues. There were TCR beta CDR3 regions amplified from RNA transcripts. A first-round RT-PCR of the TCR CDR3 used the HTBI primer set. TCRdb recomputed calls from the multiplex PCR reads with MiXCR, one row per CDR3 protein. The repertoire has about 500,000 distinct CDR3 sequences, 16% of them found once; the top ten carry around 19%.

Study-wide findings and caveats: Peripheral blood also featured most of the thyroid clonotypes expanded above 0.001.

This clonotype was sampled from a young woman with Graves' hyperthyroidism. What was sequenced was blood. This sequence joins TRBV7-9 and TRBJ2-4; D not resolved. The CDR3 sequence: CASSWSIGLAKNIQYF. DNA of the CDR3: TGTGCCAGCAGCTGGTCCATAGGATTAGCCAAAAACATTCAGTACTTC.